This is a list of T cell receptor beta chains from one sample in a study of blood T cell dynamics during melanoma immunotherapy. Measured with immunoSEQ multiplex PCR; TCRdb has only the in-frame clones, and not every one. The profile shows more than 6,500 clones, 70% to 90% of them singletons. The input for sequencing was blood, taken from a patient treated with checkpoint blockade. These TCRs come from a human donor with melanoma. The CDR3 runs from the conserved cysteine through the conserved F or W. The D gene is left open where the match is weak. Part of the rows lack a size; the others show once, few, many or a class for expanded clones.

d_gene: TRBD1
abundance: NA
v_gene: TRBV5-1
j_gene: TRBJ1-6
CDR3aa: CASSWTGYNSPLHF
CDR3nt: TGCGCCAGCAGCTGGACAGGGTATAATTCACCCCTCCACTTT

d_gene: TRBD2
abundance: NA
v_gene: TRBV6-1
j_gene: TRBJ2-2
CDR3aa: CASRLPGGVTGELFF
CDR3nt: TGTGCCAGCAGGCTCCCCGGGGGGGTCACCGGGGAGCTGTTTTTT

d_gene: NA
abundance: NA
v_gene: TRBV12-5
j_gene: TRBJ1-4
CDR3aa: CAWFRGDGEKLFF
CDR3nt: TGTGCTTGGTTCAGGGGAGACGGTGAAAAACTGTTTTTT

d_gene: NA
abundance: NA
v_gene: TRBV19
j_gene: TRBJ1-1
CDR3aa: CASRDARVTEAFF
CDR3nt: TGTGCCAGTAGGGATGCCAGGGTTACTGAAGCTTTCTTT

d_gene: NA
abundance: once
v_gene: TRBV18
j_gene: TRBJ1-1
CDR3aa: CASSPRAAGVDTEAFF
CDR3nt: TGTGCCAGCTCACCACGGGCGGCAGGGGTAGACACTGAAGCTTTCTTT

d_gene: TRBD1
abundance: NA
v_gene: TRBV27
j_gene: TRBJ2-2
CDR3aa: CASSQLRQGVTGELFF
CDR3nt: TGTGCCAGCAGTCAACTGCGACAGGGAGTCACCGGGGAGCTGTTTTTT

d_gene: TRBD2
abundance: NA
v_gene: TRBV4-1
j_gene: TRBJ2-5
CDR3aa: CASSQDFTSEQETQYF
CDR3nt: TGCGCCAGCAGCCAAGATTTCACTAGCGAACAAGAGACCCAGTACTTC

d_gene: NA
abundance: NA
v_gene: TRBV6-1
j_gene: TRBJ2-5
CDR3aa: CASSPRGWQETQYF
CDR3nt: TGTGCCAGCAGCCCGAGGGGGTGGCAAGAGACCCAGTACTTC

d_gene: NA
abundance: NA
v_gene: TRBV30
j_gene: TRBJ1-2
CDR3aa: CASTLGGRGYTF
CDR3nt: TGTGCCTCCACACTGGGGGGGAGAGGCTACACCTTC

d_gene: TRBD2
abundance: NA
v_gene: TRBV4-2
j_gene: TRBJ2-7
CDR3aa: CASSQDSLAGSYEQYF
CDR3nt: TGTGCCAGCAGCCAAGATTCCCTAGCGGGGTCCTACGAGCAGTACTTC

d_gene: NA
abundance: NA
v_gene: TRBV19
j_gene: TRBJ2-7
CDR3aa: CASSMVAESYEQYF
CDR3nt: TGTGCCAGTAGTATGGTAGCGGAATCCTACGAGCAGTACTTC

d_gene: NA
abundance: NA
v_gene: TRBV30
j_gene: TRBJ1-5
CDR3aa: CAWSYGVSNQPQHF
CDR3nt: TGTGCCTGGAGCTACGGGGTTAGCAATCAGCCCCAGCATTTT

d_gene: NA
abundance: NA
v_gene: TRBV29-1
j_gene: TRBJ2-1
CDR3aa: CSVEVRASYNEQFF
CDR3nt: TGCAGCGTTGAAGTCCGGGCCTCCTACAATGAGCAGTTCTTC

d_gene: NA
abundance: NA
v_gene: TRBV9
j_gene: TRBJ1-1
CDR3aa: CASSVGVGNTEAFF
CDR3nt: TGTGCCAGCAGCGTGGGGGTTGGGAACACTGAAGCTTTCTTT

d_gene: TRBD2
abundance: NA
v_gene: TRBV5-6
j_gene: TRBJ2-4
CDR3aa: CASSLVAGAKNIQYF
CDR3nt: TGTGCCAGCAGCTTGGTAGCGGGAGCCAAAAACATTCAGTACTTC

d_gene: NA
abundance: NA
v_gene: TRBV5-8
j_gene: TRBJ1-4
CDR3aa: CASSLINEKLFF
CDR3nt: TGTGCCAGCAGCTTGATAAATGAAAAACTGTTTTTT

d_gene: TRBD1
abundance: NA
v_gene: TRBV6-5
j_gene: TRBJ1-3
CDR3aa: CASSSDRGSGNTIYF
CDR3nt: TGTGCCAGCAGCTCAGACAGGGGCTCTGGAAACACCATATATTTT

d_gene: NA
abundance: NA
v_gene: TRBV5-6
j_gene: TRBJ1-1
CDR3aa: CASTIRGVSHAFF
CDR3nt: TGTGCCAGCACCATAAGGGGGGTATCTCATGCTTTCTTT

d_gene: TRBD1
abundance: NA
v_gene: TRBV27
j_gene: TRBJ1-2
CDR3aa: CASSARGIGNYGYTF
CDR3nt: TGTGCCAGCAGTGCCAGGGGGATCGGGAACTATGGCTACACCTTC

d_gene: TRBD1
abundance: NA
v_gene: TRBV7-2
j_gene: TRBJ2-7
CDR3aa: CASSLGAGGYYEQYF
CDR3nt: TGTGCCAGCAGCTTAGGGGCAGGGGGCTATTACGAGCAGTACTTC

d_gene: NA
abundance: NA
v_gene: TRBV5-4
j_gene: TRBJ1-2
CDR3aa: CASSLGSTGIYGYTF
CDR3nt: TGTGCCAGCAGCTTGGGCAGCACGGGGATCTATGGCTACACCTTC

d_gene: NA
abundance: NA
v_gene: TRBV18
j_gene: TRBJ1-2
CDR3aa: CASSLAGAPNGYTF
CDR3nt: TGTGCCAGCTCACTGGCAGGGGCTCCGAACGGCTACACCTTC

d_gene: NA
abundance: NA
v_gene: TRBV18
j_gene: TRBJ2-3
CDR3aa: CASSPPWGTDTQYF
CDR3nt: TGTGCCAGCTCACCCCCGTGGGGCACAGATACGCAGTATTTT

d_gene: NA
abundance: NA
v_gene: TRBV5-4
j_gene: TRBJ1-6
CDR3aa: CASSEVRGSSPLHF
CDR3nt: TGTGCCAGCAGCGAGGTCAGGGGCTCTTCACCCCTCCACTTT

d_gene: NA
abundance: NA
v_gene: TRBV27
j_gene: TRBJ2-2
CDR3aa: CASSRTGTAGNTGELFF
CDR3nt: TGTGCCAGCAGTCGCACCGGGACTGCGGGGAACACCGGGGAGCTGTTTTTT

d_gene: TRBD1
abundance: NA
v_gene: TRBV18
j_gene: TRBJ1-4
CDR3aa: CASSPPGQGGFATNEKLFF
CDR3nt: TGTGCCAGCTCACCCCCGGGACAGGGGGGCTTCGCAACTAATGAAAAACTGTTTTTT

d_gene: NA
abundance: NA
v_gene: TRBV5-4
j_gene: TRBJ1-2
CDR3aa: CASSLVGVGYTF
CDR3nt: TGTGCCAGCAGCTTGGTAGGGGTCGGCTACACCTTC

d_gene: NA
abundance: NA
v_gene: TRBV10-3
j_gene: TRBJ1-6
CDR3aa: CATRRDPTSGSPLHF
CDR3nt: TGTGCCACTCGGAGGGATCCGACCTCCGGTTCACCCCTCCACTTT

d_gene: NA
abundance: NA
v_gene: TRBV18
j_gene: TRBJ2-5
CDR3aa: CASSPQETQYF
CDR3nt: TGTGCCAGCTCACCCCAAGAGACCCAGTACTTC

d_gene: TRBD1
abundance: NA
v_gene: TRBV19
j_gene: TRBJ1-1
CDR3aa: CASRRILQGAKKTEAFF
CDR3nt: TGTGCCAGTAGGAGAATTTTGCAGGGGGCGAAGAAGACTGAAGCTTTCTTT

d_gene: NA
abundance: NA
v_gene: TRBV14
j_gene: TRBJ1-1
CDR3aa: CASAYSGNTEAFF
CDR3nt: TGTGCCAGCGCTTACAGCGGTAACACTGAAGCTTTCTTT

d_gene: TRBD1
abundance: NA
v_gene: TRBV30
j_gene: TRBJ1-1
CDR3aa: CAWSVGGAGTEAFF
CDR3nt: TGTGCCTGGAGTGTAGGGGGCGCGGGGACTGAAGCTTTCTTT

d_gene: NA
abundance: once
v_gene: TRBV5-5
j_gene: TRBJ1-1
CDR3aa: CASSLARVVNTEAFF
CDR3nt: TGTGCCAGCAGCTTGGCCAGGGTGGTGAACACTGAAGCTTTCTTT

d_gene: TRBD2
abundance: NA
v_gene: TRBV4-1
j_gene: TRBJ2-7
CDR3aa: CASSRGTSGSYEQYF
CDR3nt: TGCGCCAGCAGCCGAGGGACTAGCGGCTCCTACGAGCAGTACTTC

d_gene: NA
abundance: NA
v_gene: TRBV27
j_gene: TRBJ2-7
CDR3aa: CASSLLERTYEQYF
CDR3nt: TGTGCCAGCAGTTTATTAGAACGGACCTACGAGCAGTACTTC

d_gene: NA
abundance: NA
v_gene: TRBV5-1
j_gene: TRBJ1-1
CDR3aa: CASSFSGGATEAFF
CDR3nt: TGCGCCAGCAGCTTTTCCGGGGGAGCCACTGAAGCTTTCTTT